The 6 T cell receptor beta chains given below trace back to one sample, sequenced in a study of CD4 T cells in relation to SARS-CoV-2 and coronaviruses. Clones were read by immunoSEQ multiplex PCR, and TCRdb kept only the in-frame ones, dropping some. In the table there are approximately 36,000 clones, about 80% of which are singletons. Antigens of these TCRs are unknown. Sequencing input: naive CD4+ T cells from PBMCs, cultured in vitro. The subset is: naive CD4+ T cells isolated by negative enrichment. These receptors all come from an adult with COVID-19.

V and J are TRBV25-1 and TRBJ2-7, with D uncertain. The CDR3 length is 13 residues. CDR1 and CDR2 from the germline V gene are MGHDK and SYGVNS. V dropped 5 bases and J dropped 3 bases, with 11 bases sitting between them. CDR3 coding DNA: TGTGCCAGCAGTCCCCCGTTCGTCTACGAGCAGTACTTC. Translated, it gives CASSPPFVYEQYF.

V is TRBV9 and J is TRBJ1-5; possible D gene TRBD1, 5 bases. V lost 5 bases and J lost 1, with 10 bases in between. CDR1 and CDR2 (germline): SGDLS, YYNGEE. The CDR3 loop spans 14 amino acids. CDR3 nucleotide sequence: TGTGCCAGCAGTCAGGGCGGAAGCAATCAGCCCCAGCATTTT. This translates into CASSQGGSNQPQHF.

The rearrangement uses TRBV4-3 and TRBJ2-7, with unresolved D. This CDR3 contains 17 residues. V was trimmed by 1 base and J by 1 base, leaving 17 bases between them. Germline V gene sequence: CDR1 LGHNA, CDR2 YSLEER. The CDR3 coding sequence is TGCGCCAGCAGCCAAGTAGAACGGTCAATAGGGTCCTACGAGCAGTACTTC. Its translation is CASSQVERSIGSYEQYF.

With regard to this clone: An end of the junction differs from the germline gene, which may be a read error. J is TRBJ2-5 and V is TRBV28; weak D call: TRBD1 (5 bases). Per germline, CDR1 MDHEN and CDR2 SYDVKM. CDR3 length: 12 residues. The CDR3 loop reads CASSSSRRAWDF. DNA of the CDR3: TGTGCCAGCAGTTCAAGTCGCAGGGCATGGGACTTC.

The J gene is TRBJ2-3, the V gene TRBV6-4, with D maybe TRBD2 (6 bases). Looked up from germline, CDR1 is MRHNA and CDR2 is SNTAGT. CDR3 length: 14 residues. V was cut by 2 bases and J by 4 bases, with 10 bases left in between. The CDR3 DNA sequence: TGTGCCAGCAGTGACGGTCGGGAGTCAGATACGCAGTATTTT. Amino acid sequence: CASSDGRESDTQYF.

This rearrangement joins TRBV3-1 (or the pseudogene TRBV3-2) to TRBJ2-7; weak D call: TRBD1 (5 bases). V was clipped by 0 bases and J by 4 bases, with 7 bases between them. CDR3 length: 13 amino acids. Germline CDR1 reads LGHDT; CDR2 reads YNNKEL (reference sequence). Written as DNA, the CDR3 is TGTGCCAGCAGCCAAGACCAGGGATACGAGCAGTACTTC. This gives the protein CASSQDQGYEQYF.